These 21 T cell receptor beta chains came from one sample sequenced in a study of blood T cell repertoires in COVID-19. Measured with immunoSEQ multiplex PCR; TCRdb has only the in-frame clones, and not every one. This sample carries 200,000 or so clones, about four fifths of them seen once, and the ten largest clones take 1.3%. Sequencing input: PBMCs or T cells enriched from blood (not recorded which). The receptors here all came from a woman in her thirties or forties with acute COVID-19.

J is TRBJ1-1 and V is TRBV5-4; a possible D gene is TRBD1 (6 bases). The CDR3 contains 15 residues. V dropped 2 bases and J dropped 0 bases, with 11 bases sitting between them. CDR1 SGHNT and CDR2 YYREEE come from the germline V gene (reference sequence). Written as DNA, the CDR3 is TGTGCCAGCAGCTTAGGACAGATTTTGAACACTGAAGCTTTCTTT. Translated, it gives CASSLGQILNTEAFF.

This clone has ten or more counts. CDR3 bases: TGCGCCAGCAGTGAGTCGTTAAGGGTACTAGAGGGAGAGCAGTTCTTC. Amino acids: CASSESLRVLEGEQFF. V is TRBV10-2 and J is TRBJ2-1, with D maybe TRBD2 (5 bases). V was clipped by 0 bases and J by 10 bases, with 19 bases between them. Germline values: CDR1 WSHSY, CDR2 SAAADI. This CDR3 spans 16 amino acids.

V is TRBV14 and J is TRBJ1-2, with D tentatively TRBD1 (6 bases). V gave up 3 bases and J gave up 4 bases, with 9 bases separating them. CDR1 is SGHDN, CDR2 FVKESK, per germline. CDR3 size: 13 residues. The CDR3 here is CASSQQGSYGYTF. CDR3 bases: TGTGCCAGCAGCCAGCAGGGGTCCTATGGCTACACCTTC.

This rearrangement joins TRBV3-1 (or the pseudogene TRBV3-2) to TRBJ2-6, with unresolved D. The V end lost 0 bases, the J end lost 0 bases, and 6 bases lay between the germline ends. CDR1 is LGHDT, CDR2 YNNKEL, per germline (reference sequence). The CDR3 runs 16 residues. CDR3 protein: CASSQDLGSGANVLTF. In DNA form, the CDR3 reads TGTGCCAGCAGCCAAGATCTCGGCTCTGGGGCCAACGTCCTGACTTTC.

The gene calls are TRBV5-1 and TRBJ2-1; possible D gene TRBD2, 5 bases. V was clipped by 0 bases and J by 5 bases, with 15 bases between them. Germline V gene sequence: CDR1 SGHRS, CDR2 YFSETQ. The length of the CDR3 is 16 residues. The CDR3 DNA reads as TGCGCCAGCAGCTTGGTTTCTGGGGTCGGGGACAATGAGCAGTTCTTC. Residues: CASSLVSGVGDNEQFF.

The chain couples TRBV11-2 to TRBJ2-3; D is undetermined. Between the trimmed V and J ends, which lost 1 base and 3 bases, there was a span of 8 bases. Germline loops: CDR1 SGHAT, CDR2 FQNNGV. CDR3 length: 14 amino acids. The CDR3 sequence: CASSLAGETDTQYF. CDR3 sequence (DNA): TGTGCCAGCAGCTTAGCTGGTGAGACAGATACGCAGTATTTT. The variable domain in full, completed from reference TRBV11-2 and TRBJ2-3, reads EAGVAQSPRYKIIEKRQSVAFWCNPISGHATLYWYQQILGQGPKLLIQFQNNGVVDDSQLPKDRFSAERLKGVDSTLKIQPAKLEDSAVYLCASSLAGETDTQYFGPGTRLTVL.

The chain couples TRBV28 to TRBJ1-5; no reliable D call. The CDR3 is made up of 13 amino acids. Per the germline V gene, CDR1 is MDHEN and CDR2 is SYDVKM. Trimming cost V 5 bases and J 7 bases, with 12 bases left between them. The CDR3 bases are TGTGCCAGCAGTACCCCGGAGGGACAGCCCCAGCATTTT. It codes for CASSTPEGQPQHF.

The gene calls are TRBV2 and TRBJ2-1, with TRBD2 matching 9 bases. Germline CDR1 and CDR2: SNHLY and FYNNEI. CDR3 length: 11 residues. The V gene end was trimmed by 5 bases and the J gene end by 14 bases; junction bases not matched to a gene: 4. As DNA, the CDR3 is TGTGCCAGCAGTTTTAGCGGGGGCGAGTTCTTC. This translates into CASSFSGGEFF.

The chain is built from TRBV5-4 and TRBJ2-7; possible D gene TRBD1, 6 bases. The CDR3 runs 15 residues. Between the trimmed V and J ends, which lost 4 bases and 3 bases, there was a span of 17 bases. Germline lookup yields CDR1 SGHNT and CDR2 YYREEE (reference sequence). The CDR3 DNA reads as TGTGCCAGCAGCGGGGTTCTTGGGGGCAACTACGAGCAGTACTTC. This sequence encodes CASSGVLGGNYEQYF.

J is TRBJ1-2 and V is TRBV28; weak D call: TRBD1 (5 bases). Deletions cut 7 bases from V and 4 bases from J, with 13 bases between. Germline V lookup: CDR1 MDHEN, CDR2 SYDVKM. This CDR3 has 13 amino acids. CDR3 loop: CASTPDILYGYTF. CDR3 nucleotide sequence: TGTGCCAGCACCCCGGACATTCTCTATGGCTACACCTTC.

This sequence joins TRBV28 and TRBJ1-3; D is ambiguous. This CDR3 spans 15 amino acids. V lost 6 bases and J 4 bases, leaving 16 bases between the germline ends. Per the germline V gene, CDR1 is MDHEN and CDR2 is SYDVKM. The CDR3 nucleotides are TGTGCCAGCAGCCGCCCCATTACCGGGGGAAACACCATATATTTT. It is translated as CASSRPITGGNTIYF. Drawing the rest from reference TRBV28 and TRBJ1-3, the complete variable domain is DVKVTQSSRYLVKRTGEKVFLECVQDMDHENMFWYRQDPGLGLRLIYFSYDVKMKEKGDIPEGYSVSREKKERFSLILESASTNQTSMYLCASSRPITGGNTIYFGEGSWLTVV.

V gene TRBV6-5 combines with J gene TRBJ2-1, with 12 nucleotides matching TRBD2. Losses at the gene ends were 1 base for V and 10 bases for J; bases not matched to a gene: 5. Germline CDR1 reads MNHEY; CDR2 reads SVGAGI. This CDR3 is 15 amino acids long. In nucleotides, the CDR3 is TGTGCCAGCAGTTACTGGCTAGCGGGGGGGCGAGAGCAGTTCTTC. Its translation: CASSYWLAGGREQFF.

The V call is TRBV5-6, the J call TRBJ2-2; D is unclear. The CDR3 consists of 16 residues. V was shortened by 0 bases and J by 0 bases, with 9 bases between the two germline ends. Germline CDR1 SGHDT, CDR2 YYEEEE. The CDR3: CASSLEVRPNTGELFF. The CDR3 nucleotides are TGTGCCAGCAGCTTGGAGGTGCGGCCGAACACCGGGGAGCTGTTTTTT. Full variable domain (outside the CDR3, taken from reference TRBV5-6 and TRBJ2-2): DAGVTQSPTHLIKTRGQQVTLRCSPKSGHDTVSWYQQALGQGPQFIFQYYEEEERQRGNFPDRFSGHQFPNYSSELNVNALLLGDSALYLCASSLEVRPNTGELFFGEGSRLTVL.

The rearrangement uses TRBV6-1 and TRBJ1-2, with 7 bases aligning to TRBD1. The ends lost 4 bases at V and 4 bases at J; junction bases unmatched: 6. Germline-derived CDR1 and CDR2 are MNHNS and SASEGT. The CDR3 loop spans 14 amino acids. CDR3 residues: CASSAGGKGYGYTF. CDR3 nucleotide sequence: TGTGCCAGCAGTGCAGGGGGTAAAGGCTATGGCTACACCTTC.

The genes are TRBV24-1 and TRBJ2-5; weak D call: TRBD2 (8 bases). This CDR3 is 16 amino acids long. Germline CDR1 reads KGHDR; CDR2 reads SFDVKD. With 4 bases removed from V and 4 bases from J, the gap between germline ends came to 18 bases. The CDR3 DNA sequence: TGTGCCACCAGTGACCGACGACAGGGACTAGGAGAGACCCAGTACTTC. Protein product: CATSDRRQGLGETQYF.

This clone was detected a few times. V and J are TRBV11-2 and TRBJ1-2, with a tentative D call TRBD1 (5 bases). The CDR3 covers 14 residues. The germline V gene encodes CDR1 SGHAT and CDR2 FQNNGV. V lost 5 bases and J lost 2, with 12 bases in between. CDR3 sequence (DNA): TGTGCCAGCAGCCGCCAGCAGGGAAACTATGGCTACACCTTC. Residues: CASSRQQGNYGYTF.

The V call is TRBV4-3, the J call TRBJ1-5; D possibly corresponds to TRBD1 (6 bases). Germline CDR1 and CDR2: LGHNA and YSLEER. The CDR3 has 16 residues. Trimming cost V 0 bases and J 4 bases, with 13 bases left between them. CDR3 sequence: CASSQDPYGTNQPQHF. The CDR3 DNA reads TGCGCCAGCAGCCAAGATCCTTACGGGACAAATCAGCCCCAGCATTTT.

This clone has a handful of counts. The chain uses TRBV6-1 and TRBJ2-2, with unresolved D. The germline V gene has CDR1 MNHNS and CDR2 SASEGT. The V end was cut by 2 bases, the J end by 4 bases, with 8 bases between. There are 14 residues in the CDR3. CDR3 amino acids: CASSESIGTGELFF. The CDR3 nucleotides are TGTGCCAGCAGTGAATCCATCGGCACCGGGGAGCTGTTTTTT.

CDR3 bases: TGTGCCAGTAACCCGGGACTCACGTTCTATGGCTACACCTTC. Its translation is CASNPGLTFYGYTF. This chain uses TRBV19 with TRBJ1-2; D possibly corresponds to TRBD1 (5 bases). The CDR3 spans 14 residues. V gave up 7 bases and J gave up 4 bases, with 16 bases separating them. Looked up from germline, CDR1 is LNHDA and CDR2 is SQIVND (reference sequence).

The rearrangement links TRBV29-1 to TRBJ2-1; 10 positions match TRBD1. The CDR3 consists of 14 residues. CDR1 is SQVTM and CDR2 is ANQGSEA in the germline V gene. The V and J ends lost 7 bases and 8 bases, in that order; junction bases with no gene match: 11. The DNA of the CDR3 is TGCAGCGCCCATCCGGGACAGGGGTTGGATGAGCAGTTCTTC. Its translation is CSAHPGQGLDEQFF.

At least ten counts were recorded for this clone. The CDR3 region is CASSPQGNTGELFF. The CDR3 coding sequence is TGTGCCAGTAGCCCCCAGGGTAACACCGGGGAGCTGTTTTTT. This rearrangement joins TRBV19 to TRBJ2-2; D may be TRBD1 (5 bases). The CDR3 is 14 amino acids. Germline CDR1 reads LNHDA; CDR2 reads SQIVND (reference sequence). Trimming removed 6 bases at V and 2 bases at J, with 10 bases between.